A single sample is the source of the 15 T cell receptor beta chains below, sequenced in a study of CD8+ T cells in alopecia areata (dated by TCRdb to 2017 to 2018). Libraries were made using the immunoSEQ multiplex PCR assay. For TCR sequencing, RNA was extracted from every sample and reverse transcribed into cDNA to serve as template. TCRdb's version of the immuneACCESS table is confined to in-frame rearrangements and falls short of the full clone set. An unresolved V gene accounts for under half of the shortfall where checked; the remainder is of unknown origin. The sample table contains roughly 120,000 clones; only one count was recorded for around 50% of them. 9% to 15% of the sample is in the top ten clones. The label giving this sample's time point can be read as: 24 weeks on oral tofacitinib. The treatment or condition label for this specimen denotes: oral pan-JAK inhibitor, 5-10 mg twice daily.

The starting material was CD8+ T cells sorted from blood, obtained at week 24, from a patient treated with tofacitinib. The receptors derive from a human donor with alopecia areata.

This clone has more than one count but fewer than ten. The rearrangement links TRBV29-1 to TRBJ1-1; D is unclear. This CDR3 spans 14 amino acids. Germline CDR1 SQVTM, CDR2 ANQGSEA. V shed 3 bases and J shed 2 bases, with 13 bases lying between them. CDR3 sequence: CSVDLGVDNTEAFF. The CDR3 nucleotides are TGCAGCGTTGATCTGGGAGTTGATAACACTGAAGCTTTCTTT.

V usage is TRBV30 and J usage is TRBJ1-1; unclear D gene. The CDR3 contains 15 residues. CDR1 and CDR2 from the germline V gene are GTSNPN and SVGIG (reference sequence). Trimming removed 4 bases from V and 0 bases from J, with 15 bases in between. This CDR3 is CAWKPPPGLNTEAFF. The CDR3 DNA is TGTGCCTGGAAGCCCCCCCCAGGACTGAACACTGAAGCTTTCTTT.

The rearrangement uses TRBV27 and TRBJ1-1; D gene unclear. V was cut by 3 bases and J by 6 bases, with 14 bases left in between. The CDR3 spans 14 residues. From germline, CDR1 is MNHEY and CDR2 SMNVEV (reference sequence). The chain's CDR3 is CASSFITPGAEAFF. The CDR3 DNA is TGTGCCAGCAGTTTCATTACACCGGGAGCTGAAGCTTTCTTT.

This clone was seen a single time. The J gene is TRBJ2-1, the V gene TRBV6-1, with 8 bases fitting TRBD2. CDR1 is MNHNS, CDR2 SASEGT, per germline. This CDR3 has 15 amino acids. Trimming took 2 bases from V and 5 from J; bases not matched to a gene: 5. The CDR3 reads CASSETLSGDNEQFF. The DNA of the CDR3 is TGTGCCAGCAGTGAAACACTTAGCGGGGACAATGAGCAGTTCTTC.

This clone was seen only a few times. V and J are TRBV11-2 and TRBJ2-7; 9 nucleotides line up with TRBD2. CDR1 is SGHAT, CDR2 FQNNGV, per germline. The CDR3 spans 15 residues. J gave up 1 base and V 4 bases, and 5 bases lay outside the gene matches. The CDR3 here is CASSYHSGGSYEQYF. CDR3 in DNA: TGTGCCAGCAGCTACCATAGCGGGGGTTCCTACGAGCAGTACTTC.

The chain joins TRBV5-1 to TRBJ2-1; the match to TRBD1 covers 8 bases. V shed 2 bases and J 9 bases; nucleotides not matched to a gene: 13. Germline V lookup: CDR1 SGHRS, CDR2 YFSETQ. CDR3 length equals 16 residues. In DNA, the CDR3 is TGCGCCAGCAGCTTCCCGCCGGGACAGGTAGGGGGTGAGCAGTTCTTC. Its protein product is CASSFPPGQVGGEQFF.

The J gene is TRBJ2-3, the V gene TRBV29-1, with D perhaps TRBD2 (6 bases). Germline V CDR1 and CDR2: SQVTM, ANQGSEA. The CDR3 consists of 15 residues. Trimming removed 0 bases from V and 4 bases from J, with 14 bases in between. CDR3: CSVEDGTSSADTQYF. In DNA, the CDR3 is TGCAGCGTTGAAGATGGAACTAGCTCGGCAGATACGCAGTATTTT.

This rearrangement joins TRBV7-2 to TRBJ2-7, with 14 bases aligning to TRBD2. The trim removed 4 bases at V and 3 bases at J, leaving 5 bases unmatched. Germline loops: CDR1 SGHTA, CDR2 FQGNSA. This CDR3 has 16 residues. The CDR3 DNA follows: TGTGCCAGCAGCTCGGGACTAGCGGGGGCATTCTACGAGCAGTACTTC. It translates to CASSSGLAGAFYEQYF.

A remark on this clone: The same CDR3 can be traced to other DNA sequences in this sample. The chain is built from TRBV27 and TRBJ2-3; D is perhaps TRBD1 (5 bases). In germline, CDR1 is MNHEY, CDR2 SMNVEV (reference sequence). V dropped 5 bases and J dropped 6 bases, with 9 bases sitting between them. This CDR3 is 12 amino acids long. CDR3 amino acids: CASSPRGDTQYF. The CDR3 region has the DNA TGTGCCAGCAGTCCAAGGGGCGATACGCAGTATTTT.

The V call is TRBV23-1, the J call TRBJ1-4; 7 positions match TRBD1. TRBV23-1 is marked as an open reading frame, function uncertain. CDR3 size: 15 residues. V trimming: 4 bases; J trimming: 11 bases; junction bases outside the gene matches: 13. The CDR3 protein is CASSLATGCSGKLFF. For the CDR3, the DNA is TGCGCCAGCAGTCTAGCGACAGGGTGTTCGGGGAAACTGTTTTTT.

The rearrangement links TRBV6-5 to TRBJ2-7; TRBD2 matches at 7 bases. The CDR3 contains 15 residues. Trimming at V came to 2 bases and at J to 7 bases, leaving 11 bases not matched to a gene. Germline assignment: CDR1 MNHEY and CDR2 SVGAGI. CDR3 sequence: CASSYREGPLREQYF. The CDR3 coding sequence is TGTGCCAGCAGTTACAGGGAGGGCCCGTTGAGGGAGCAGTACTTC.

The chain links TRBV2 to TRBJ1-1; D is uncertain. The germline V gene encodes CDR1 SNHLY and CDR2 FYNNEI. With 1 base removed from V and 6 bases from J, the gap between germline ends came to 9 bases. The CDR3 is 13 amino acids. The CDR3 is CASSEVKSAEAFF. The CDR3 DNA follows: TGTGCCAGCAGTGAAGTTAAATCGGCTGAAGCTTTCTTT. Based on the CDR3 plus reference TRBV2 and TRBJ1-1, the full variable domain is EPEVTQTPSHQVTQMGQEVILRCVPISNHLYFYWYRQILGQKVEFLVSFYNNEISEKSEIFDDQFSVERPDGSNFTLKIRSTKLEDSAMYFCASSEVKSAEAFFGQGTRLTVV.

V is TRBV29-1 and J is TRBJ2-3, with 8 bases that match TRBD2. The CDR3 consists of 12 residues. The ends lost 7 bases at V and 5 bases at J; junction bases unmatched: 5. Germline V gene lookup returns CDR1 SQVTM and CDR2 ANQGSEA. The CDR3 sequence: CSAGGAGDTQYF. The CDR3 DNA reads TGCAGCGCCGGGGGGGCTGGAGATACGCAGTATTTT.

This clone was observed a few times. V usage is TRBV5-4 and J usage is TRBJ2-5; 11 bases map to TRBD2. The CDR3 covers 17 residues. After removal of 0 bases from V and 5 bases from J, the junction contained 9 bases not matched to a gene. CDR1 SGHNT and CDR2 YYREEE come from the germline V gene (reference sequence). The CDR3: CASSLGLAGLSGETQYF. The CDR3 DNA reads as TGTGCCAGCAGCTTGGGACTAGCGGGGCTTTCGGGGGAGACCCAGTACTTC.

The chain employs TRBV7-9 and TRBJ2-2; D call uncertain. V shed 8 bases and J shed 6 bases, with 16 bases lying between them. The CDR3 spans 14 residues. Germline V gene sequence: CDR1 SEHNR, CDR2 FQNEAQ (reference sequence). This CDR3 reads CASGIGESAGELFF. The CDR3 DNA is TGTGCCAGCGGGATTGGGGAAAGTGCCGGGGAGCTGTTTTTT.